This T cell receptor (beta chain) was obtained from a study of blood T cell repertoires in COVID-19. Method: immunoSEQ multiplex PCR; TCRdb's copy keeps in-frame clones and lacks some. Counted here are roughly 160,000 clones, around four fifths occurring once; the ten biggest clones make up around 2.1%. In germline, CDR1 is MNHNS, CDR2 SASEGT. This CDR3 contains 16 residues. V dropped 2 bases and J dropped 4 bases, with 14 bases sitting between them. The source is an elderly woman with acute or convalescent COVID-19. The chain links TRBV6-1 to TRBJ2-2; a possible D gene is TRBD1 (5 bases). Sequences were obtained from peripheral blood. CDR3 nucleotide sequence: TGTGCCAGCAGTGAAATTCGAGGCAGGGCCACCGGGGAGCTGTTTTTT. Protein sequence: CASSEIRGRATGELFF.